The clone carrying this TCR beta chain was seen only once. Its cognate antigen is unknown. This specimen belongs to a study of T cell clones after liver transplantation. The assay was immunoSEQ multiplex PCR, and TCRdb's table has in-frame clones only and misses some. The data contain about 72,000 clones, more than 75% of them singletons. Findings and caveats of the study: Circulating graft-donor-reactive CD4 TCRbeta sequences fell significantly post-transplant in 5 of 8 subjects. Rather than being deleted, graft donor-reactive T cells may have moved into the graft.

The receptor comes from a human donor who received a liver transplant. Sample: CD4+ T cells from blood, taken before liver transplant.

The CDR3 DNA reads as TGTGCCAGCAGCCCGGACAGAGCAGCCTATGGCTACACCTTC. This gives the protein CASSPDRAAYGYTF. The chain joins TRBV5-4 to TRBJ1-2, with TRBD1 as a possible D gene (6 bases). Trimming removed 4 bases at V and 4 bases at J, with 14 bases between. Germline assignment: CDR1 SGHNT and CDR2 YYREEE (reference sequence). This CDR3 spans 14 amino acids.